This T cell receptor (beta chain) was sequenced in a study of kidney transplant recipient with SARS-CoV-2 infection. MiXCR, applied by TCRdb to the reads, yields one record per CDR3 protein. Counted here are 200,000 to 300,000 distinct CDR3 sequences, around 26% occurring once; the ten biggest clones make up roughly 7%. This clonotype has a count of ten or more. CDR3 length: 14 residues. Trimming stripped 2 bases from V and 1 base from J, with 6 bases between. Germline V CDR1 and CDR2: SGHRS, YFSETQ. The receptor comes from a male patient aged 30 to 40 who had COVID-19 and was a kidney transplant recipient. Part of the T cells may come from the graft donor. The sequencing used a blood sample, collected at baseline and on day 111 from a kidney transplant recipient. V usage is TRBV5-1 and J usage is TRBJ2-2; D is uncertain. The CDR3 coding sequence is TGCGCCAGCAGCTTCAGGCGGAACACCGGGGAGCTGTTTTTT. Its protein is CASSFRRNTGELFF.